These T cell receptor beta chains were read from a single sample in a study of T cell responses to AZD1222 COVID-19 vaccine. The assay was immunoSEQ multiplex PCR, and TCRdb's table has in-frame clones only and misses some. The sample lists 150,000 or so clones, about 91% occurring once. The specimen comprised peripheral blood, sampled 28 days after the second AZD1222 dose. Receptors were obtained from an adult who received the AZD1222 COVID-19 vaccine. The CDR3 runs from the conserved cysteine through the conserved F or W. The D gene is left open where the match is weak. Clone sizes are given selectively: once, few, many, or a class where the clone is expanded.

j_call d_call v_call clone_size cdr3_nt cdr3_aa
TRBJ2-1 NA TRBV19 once TGTGCCAGTAGAACCAACAATGAGCAGTTCTTC CASRTNNEQFF
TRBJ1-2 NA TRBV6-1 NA TGTGCCAGCAGTCCCGGGCAGGCCCGCTCCTATGGCTACACCTTC CASSPGQARSYGYTF
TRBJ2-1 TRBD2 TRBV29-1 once TGCAGCGTTGAGGCTAGCGGGACCCATGAGCAGTTCTTC CSVEASGTHEQFF
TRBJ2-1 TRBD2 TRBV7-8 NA TGTGCCAGCAGCTTACGGGGGGGTTACAATGAGCAGTTCTTC CASSLRGGYNEQFF
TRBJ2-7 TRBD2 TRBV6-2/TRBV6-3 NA TGTGCCAGCAGTCAACTAGCGGGAGGGACCTACGAGCAGTACTTC CASSQLAGGTYEQYF
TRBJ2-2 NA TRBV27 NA TGTGCCAGCAAAGATAACAGAGTCACCGGGGAGCTGTTTTTT CASKDNRVTGELFF
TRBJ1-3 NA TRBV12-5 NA TGTGCTAGTGGCCCCGACGGCTTCTCTGGAAACACCATATATTTT CASGPDGFSGNTIYF
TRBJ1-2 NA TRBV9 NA TGTGCCAGCAGCGCAGCCAGCGTCTATGGCTACACCTTC CASSAASVYGYTF
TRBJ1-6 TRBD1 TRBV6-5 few TGTGCCAGCAGTTCCGGGACAGATAATTCACCCCTCCACTTT CASSSGTDNSPLHF
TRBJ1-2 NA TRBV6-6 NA TGTGCCAGCAGCTACGGACAGTCTAACTATGGCTACACCTTC CASSYGQSNYGYTF
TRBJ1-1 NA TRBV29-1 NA TGCAGCGTTGACGAGGCCCCAGGCGTAGCTTTCTTT CSVDEAPGVAFF
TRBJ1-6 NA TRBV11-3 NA TGTGCCAGCAGCTTAGCCCTCCGGGAAGGGGGGCTCTATTCACCCCTCCACTTT CASSLALREGGLYSPLHF
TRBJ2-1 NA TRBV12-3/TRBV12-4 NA TGTGCCAGCAGTTTGGGGCGGGAGCAGTTCTTC CASSLGREQFF
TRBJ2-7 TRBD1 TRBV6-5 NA TGTGCCAGCAGTTCTGACAGGGGCTCCTACGAGCAGTACTTC CASSSDRGSYEQYF
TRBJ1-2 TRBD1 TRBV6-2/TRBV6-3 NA TGTGCCAGCAGTTACCGTACAGGGGGCCGAAACTCCGTCGGAGGCTACACCTTC CASSYRTGGRNSVGGYTF
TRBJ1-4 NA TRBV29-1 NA TGCAGCGTTGAAAGGGGCCAGGGGGAAAAACTGTTTTTT CSVERGQGEKLFF
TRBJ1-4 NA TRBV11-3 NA TGTGCCAGCAGCCCGGGGGGGGAAAAACTGTTTTTT CASSPGGEKLFF
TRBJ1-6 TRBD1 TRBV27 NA TGTGCCAGCAGTCTCCTACAGGGACAGGGTCGGAATTCACCCCTCCACTTT CASSLLQGQGRNSPLHF
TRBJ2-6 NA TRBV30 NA TGTGCCTGGAGTGATGCGTCGACTTCAGGTGGGGCCAACGTCCTGACTTTC CAWSDASTSGGANVLTF
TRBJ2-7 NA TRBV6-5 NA TGTGCCAGCAGTTCAGGGAAGCTCTCCTACGAGCAGTACTTC CASSSGKLSYEQYF
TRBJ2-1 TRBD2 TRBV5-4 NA TGTGCCAGCAGCTTGGCCAGCGGGGTTAATGAGCAGTTCTTC CASSLASGVNEQFF
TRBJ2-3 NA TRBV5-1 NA TGCGCCAGCAGCCTAAACACAGATACGCAGTATTTT CASSLNTDTQYF
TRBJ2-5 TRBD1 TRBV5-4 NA TGTGCCAGCAGCGTCAGGGGGACGGAGACCCAGTACTTC CASSVRGTETQYF
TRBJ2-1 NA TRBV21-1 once TGTGCCAGCAGCAACTGTCATCCCAATGAGCAGTTCTTC CASSNCHPNEQFF
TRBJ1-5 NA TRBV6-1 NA TGTGCCAGCAGTGAATGGGAGGGCAATCAGCCCCAGCATTTT CASSEWEGNQPQHF
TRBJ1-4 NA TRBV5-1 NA TGCGCCAGCAGCTCCTATGCAACTAATGAAAAACTGTTTTTT CASSSYATNEKLFF
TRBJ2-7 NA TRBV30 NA TGTGCCTGGAGTGTACTAGGGGGGACCTACGAGCAGTACTTC CAWSVLGGTYEQYF
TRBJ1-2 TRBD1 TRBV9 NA TGTGCCAGCAGCTTAGATGGGACAGGGAGAGGCTACACCTTC CASSLDGTGRGYTF
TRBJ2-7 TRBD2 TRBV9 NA TGTGCCAGCAGCGTAGTAGGGACTAGCGGGGGCGACGAGCAGTACTTC CASSVVGTSGGDEQYF